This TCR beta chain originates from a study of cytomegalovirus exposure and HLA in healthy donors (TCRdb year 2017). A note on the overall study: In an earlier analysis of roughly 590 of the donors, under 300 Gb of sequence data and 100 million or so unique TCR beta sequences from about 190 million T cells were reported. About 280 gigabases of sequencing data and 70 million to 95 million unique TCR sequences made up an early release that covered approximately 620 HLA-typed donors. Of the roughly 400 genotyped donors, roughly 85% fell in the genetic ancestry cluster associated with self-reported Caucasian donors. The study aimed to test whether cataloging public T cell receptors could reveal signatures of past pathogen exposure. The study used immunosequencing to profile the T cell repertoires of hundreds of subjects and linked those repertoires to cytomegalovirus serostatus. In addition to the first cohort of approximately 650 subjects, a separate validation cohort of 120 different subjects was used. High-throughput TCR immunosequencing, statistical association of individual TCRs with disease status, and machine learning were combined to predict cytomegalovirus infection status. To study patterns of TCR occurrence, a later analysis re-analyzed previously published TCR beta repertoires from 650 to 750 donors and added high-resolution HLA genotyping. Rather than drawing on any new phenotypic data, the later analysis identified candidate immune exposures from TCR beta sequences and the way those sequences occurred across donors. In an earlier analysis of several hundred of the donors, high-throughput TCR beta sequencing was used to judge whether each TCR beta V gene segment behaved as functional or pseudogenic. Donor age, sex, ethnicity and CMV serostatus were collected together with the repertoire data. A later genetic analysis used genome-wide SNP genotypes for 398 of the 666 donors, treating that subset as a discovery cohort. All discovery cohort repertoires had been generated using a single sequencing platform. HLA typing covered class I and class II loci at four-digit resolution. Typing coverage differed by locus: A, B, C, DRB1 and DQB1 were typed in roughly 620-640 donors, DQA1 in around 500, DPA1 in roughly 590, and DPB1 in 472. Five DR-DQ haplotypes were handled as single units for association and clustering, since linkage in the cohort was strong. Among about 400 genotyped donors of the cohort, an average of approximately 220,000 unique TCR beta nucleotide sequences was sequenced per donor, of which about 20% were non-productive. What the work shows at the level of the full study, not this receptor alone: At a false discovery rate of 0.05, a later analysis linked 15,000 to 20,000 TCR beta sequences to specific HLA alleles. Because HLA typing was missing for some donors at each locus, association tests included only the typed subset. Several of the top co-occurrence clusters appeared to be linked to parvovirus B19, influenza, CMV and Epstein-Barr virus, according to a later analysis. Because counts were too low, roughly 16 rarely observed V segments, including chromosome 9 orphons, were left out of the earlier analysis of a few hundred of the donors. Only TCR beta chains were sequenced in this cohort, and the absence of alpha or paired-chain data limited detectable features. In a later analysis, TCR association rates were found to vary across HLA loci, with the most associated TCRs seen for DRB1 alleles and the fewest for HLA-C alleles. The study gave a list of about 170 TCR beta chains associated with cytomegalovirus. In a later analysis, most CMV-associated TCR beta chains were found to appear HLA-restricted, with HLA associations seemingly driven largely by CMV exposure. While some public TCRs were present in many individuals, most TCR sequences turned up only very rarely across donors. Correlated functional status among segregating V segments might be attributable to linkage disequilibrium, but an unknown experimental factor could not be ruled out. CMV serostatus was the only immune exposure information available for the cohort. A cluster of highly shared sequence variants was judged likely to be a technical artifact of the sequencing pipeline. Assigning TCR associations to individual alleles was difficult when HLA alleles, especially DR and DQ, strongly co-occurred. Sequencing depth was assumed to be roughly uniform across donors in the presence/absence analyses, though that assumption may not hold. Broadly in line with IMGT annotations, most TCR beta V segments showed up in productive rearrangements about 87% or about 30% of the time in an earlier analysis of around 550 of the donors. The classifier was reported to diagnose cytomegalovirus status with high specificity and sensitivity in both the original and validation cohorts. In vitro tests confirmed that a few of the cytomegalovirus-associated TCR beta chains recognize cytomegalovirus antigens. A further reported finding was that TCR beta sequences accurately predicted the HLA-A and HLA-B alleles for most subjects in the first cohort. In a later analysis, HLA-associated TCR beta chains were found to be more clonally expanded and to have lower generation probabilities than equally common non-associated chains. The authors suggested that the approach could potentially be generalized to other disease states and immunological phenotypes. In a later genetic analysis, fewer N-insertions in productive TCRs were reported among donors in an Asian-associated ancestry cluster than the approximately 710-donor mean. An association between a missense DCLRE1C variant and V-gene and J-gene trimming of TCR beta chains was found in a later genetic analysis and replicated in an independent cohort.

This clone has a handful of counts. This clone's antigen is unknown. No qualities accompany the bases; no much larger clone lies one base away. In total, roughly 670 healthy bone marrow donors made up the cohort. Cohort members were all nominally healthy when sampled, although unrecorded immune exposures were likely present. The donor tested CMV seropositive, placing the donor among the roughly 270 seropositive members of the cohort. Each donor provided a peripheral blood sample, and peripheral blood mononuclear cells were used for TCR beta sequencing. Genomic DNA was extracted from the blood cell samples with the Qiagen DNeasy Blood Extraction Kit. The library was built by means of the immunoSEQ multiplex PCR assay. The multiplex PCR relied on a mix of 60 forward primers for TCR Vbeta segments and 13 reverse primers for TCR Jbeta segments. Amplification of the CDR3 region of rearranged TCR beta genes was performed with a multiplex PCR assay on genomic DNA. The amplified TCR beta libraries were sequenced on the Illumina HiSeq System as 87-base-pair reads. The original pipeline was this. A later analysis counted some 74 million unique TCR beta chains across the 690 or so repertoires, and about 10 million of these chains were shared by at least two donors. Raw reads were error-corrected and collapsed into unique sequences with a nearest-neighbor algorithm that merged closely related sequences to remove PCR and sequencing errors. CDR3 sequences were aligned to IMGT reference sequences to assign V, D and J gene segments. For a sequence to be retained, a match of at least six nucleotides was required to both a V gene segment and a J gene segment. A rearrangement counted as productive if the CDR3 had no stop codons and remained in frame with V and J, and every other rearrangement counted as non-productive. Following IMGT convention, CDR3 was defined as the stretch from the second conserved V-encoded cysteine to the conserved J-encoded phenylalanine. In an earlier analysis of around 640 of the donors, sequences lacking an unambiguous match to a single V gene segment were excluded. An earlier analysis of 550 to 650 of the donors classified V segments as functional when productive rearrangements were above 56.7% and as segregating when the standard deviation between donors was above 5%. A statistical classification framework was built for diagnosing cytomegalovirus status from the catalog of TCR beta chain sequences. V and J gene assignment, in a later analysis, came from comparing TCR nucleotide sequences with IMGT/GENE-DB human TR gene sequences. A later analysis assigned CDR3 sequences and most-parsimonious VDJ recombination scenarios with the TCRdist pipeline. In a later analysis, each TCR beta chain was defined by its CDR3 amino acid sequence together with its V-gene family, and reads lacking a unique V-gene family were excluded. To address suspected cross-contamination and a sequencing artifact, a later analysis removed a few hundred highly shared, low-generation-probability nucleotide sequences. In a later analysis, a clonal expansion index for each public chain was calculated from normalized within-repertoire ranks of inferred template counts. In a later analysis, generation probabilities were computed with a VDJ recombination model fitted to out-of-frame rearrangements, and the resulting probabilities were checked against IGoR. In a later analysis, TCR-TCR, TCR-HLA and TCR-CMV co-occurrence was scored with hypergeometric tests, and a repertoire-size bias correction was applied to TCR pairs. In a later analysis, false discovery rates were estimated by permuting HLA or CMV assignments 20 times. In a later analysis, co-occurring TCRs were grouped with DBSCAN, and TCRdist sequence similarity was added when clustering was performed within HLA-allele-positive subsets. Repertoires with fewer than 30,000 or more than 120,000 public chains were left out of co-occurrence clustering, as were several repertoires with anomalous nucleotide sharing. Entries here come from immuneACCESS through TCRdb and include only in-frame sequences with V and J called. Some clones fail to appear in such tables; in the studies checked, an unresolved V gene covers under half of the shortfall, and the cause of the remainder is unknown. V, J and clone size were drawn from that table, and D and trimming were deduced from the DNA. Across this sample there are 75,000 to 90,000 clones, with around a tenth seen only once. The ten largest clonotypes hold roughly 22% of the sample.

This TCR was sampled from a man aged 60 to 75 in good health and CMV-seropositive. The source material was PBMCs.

The nucleotide sequence is TGCAGCGTGGGGGAAAGGACAGCTAGCTATGGCTACACCTTC. The resulting protein is CSVGERTASYGYTF. The chain is assembled from TRBV29-1 and TRBJ1-2; TRBD1 might be the D gene, on 6 matching bases. The CDR3 sequence holds 14 residues, the cysteine and phenylalanine included. Left in the record is the CDR3 DNA by itself, 42 bases read in frame from the first base. The germline V gene supplies CDR1 SQVTM and CDR2 ANQGSEA. V sheds 6 bases and J sheds 4 bases, leaving 18 bases between their ends.